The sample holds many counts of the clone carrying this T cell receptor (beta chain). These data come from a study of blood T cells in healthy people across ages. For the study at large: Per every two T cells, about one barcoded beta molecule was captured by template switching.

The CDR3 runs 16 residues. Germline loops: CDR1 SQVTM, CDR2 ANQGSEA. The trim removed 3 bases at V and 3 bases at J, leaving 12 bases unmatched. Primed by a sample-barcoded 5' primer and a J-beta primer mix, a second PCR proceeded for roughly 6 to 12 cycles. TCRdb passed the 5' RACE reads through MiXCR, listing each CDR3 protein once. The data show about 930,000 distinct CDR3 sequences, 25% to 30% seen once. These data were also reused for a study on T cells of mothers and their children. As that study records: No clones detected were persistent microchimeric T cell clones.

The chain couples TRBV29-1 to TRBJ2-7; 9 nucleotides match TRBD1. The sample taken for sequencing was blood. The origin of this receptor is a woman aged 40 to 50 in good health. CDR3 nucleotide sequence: TGCAGCGTTGAGGGTGAACCCGGGACAGGGAACTACGAGCAGTACTTC. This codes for CSVEGEPGTGNYEQYF.